These 19 T cell receptor beta chains were sequenced from one sample in a study of blood T cell repertoires in COVID-19. TCRdb keeps only in-frame clones here, not all; method: immunoSEQ multiplex PCR. This table holds about 150,000 clones, more than 80% found once. The specimen was peripheral blood. The receptor set was obtained from a woman between 40 and 50 years old with acute or convalescent COVID-19.

V is TRBV11-3 and J is TRBJ1-1, with D unclear. The CDR3 spans 15 residues. V shed 5 bases and J shed 3 bases, with 16 bases lying between them. Germline lookup yields CDR1 SGHNT and CDR2 YENEEA. In nucleotides, the CDR3 is TGTGCCAGCAGCCCGCGCGGGAAAAAGGACACTGAAGCTTTCTTT. Protein: CASSPRGKKDTEAFF.

The chain links TRBV5-1 to TRBJ2-2; TRBD1 agrees at 7 bases. V shed 5 bases and J 6 bases; nucleotides not matched to a gene: 22. The germline gives CDR1 SGHRS, CDR2 YFSETQ. This CDR3 has 19 residues. The CDR3 sequence: CASRAKTGSAPTVPGELFF. CDR3 sequence (DNA): TGCGCCAGCAGAGCAAAGACAGGGTCCGCACCGACCGTCCCCGGGGAGCTGTTTTTT.

This chain uses TRBV18 with TRBJ1-1, with 7 bases fitting TRBD1. V gave up 6 bases and J gave up 0 bases; unmatched junction bases: 7. Germline V lookup: CDR1 KGHSH, CDR2 LQKENI. The CDR3 has 15 residues. CDR3 DNA sequence: TGTGCCAGCTCGCTACAGGGGATAATGAACACTGAAGCTTTCTTT. Translating gives CASSLQGIMNTEAFF.

This clone was recorded only once. V gene TRBV7-8 combines with J gene TRBJ2-7, with TRBD1 matching over 11 bases. Germline V gene sequence: CDR1 SGHVS, CDR2 FQNEAQ. There are 15 residues in the CDR3. J was trimmed by 7 bases and V by 1 base; bases with no gene match: 6. CDR3 sequence reads: CASSLGTGGLREQYF. The DNA for the CDR3 is TGTGCCAGCAGCTTAGGGACAGGGGGCCTAAGGGAGCAGTACTTC.

The CDR3 region has the DNA TGTGCCAGCAGCTTGGGTCCTGAGAACTATGGCTACACCTTC. Translation: CASSLGPENYGYTF. This sequence joins TRBV5-6 and TRBJ1-2; D not resolved. V shed 0 bases and J shed 2 bases, with 8 bases lying between them. The germline V gene encodes CDR1 SGHDT and CDR2 YYEEEE. There are 14 residues in the CDR3.

V and J are TRBV3-1 (or the pseudogene TRBV3-2) and TRBJ2-6; 10 positions agree with TRBD1. CDR1 is LGHDT, CDR2 YNNKEL, per germline (reference sequence). CDR3 size: 19 residues. J lost 1 base, V lost 3 bases, and 9 bases had no gene match. CDR3 bases: TGTGCCAGCAGCCAGGGTAGGGACAGGGGTTTGTCTGGGGCCAACGTCCTGACTTTC. Translated, it gives CASSQGRDRGLSGANVLTF.

A single count supports this clone. The chain carries TRBV6-5 and TRBJ2-1; D remains ambiguous. V was clipped by 4 bases and J by 1 base, with 14 bases between them. Germline CDR1 and CDR2: MNHEY and SVGAGI. The CDR3 consists of 16 residues. The CDR3 coding sequence is TGTGCCAGCAGTTCAGAGACTCCACATTCCTACAATGAGCAGTTCTTC. It is translated as CASSSETPHSYNEQFF.

This sequence joins TRBV29-1 and TRBJ1-2; TRBD1 aligns across 8 bases. The CDR3 runs to 15 residues. Looked up from germline, CDR1 is SQVTM and CDR2 is ANQGSEA. J gave up 0 bases and V 4 bases, and 7 bases lay outside the gene matches. The DNA of the CDR3 is TGCAGCGTTGGGCTAGGGACAGGTTCTAACTATGGCTACACCTTC. Protein sequence: CSVGLGTGSNYGYTF. Using reference TRBV29-1 and TRBJ1-2 for the parts outside the CDR3, the full variable domain is SAVISQKPSRDICQRGTSLTIQCQVDSQVTMMFWYRQQPGQSLTLIATANQGSEATYESGFVIDKFPISRPNLTFSTLTVSNMSPEDSSIYLCSVGLGTGSNYGYTFGSGTRLTVV.

V is TRBV11-2 and J is TRBJ1-4; the D is unclear. The CDR3 spans 16 residues. V lost 1 base to trimming and J lost 1 base, with 10 bases between them. CDR1 and CDR2 from the germline V gene are SGHAT and FQNNGV. CDR3 nucleotides: TGTGCCAGCAGCTTAGTAACTTCCCGAACTAATGAAAAACTGTTTTTT. Amino acid sequence: CASSLVTSRTNEKLFF.

V gene TRBV9 combines with J gene TRBJ1-6; 9 bases map to TRBD1. The CDR3 contains 20 residues. Trimming took 4 bases from V and 0 from J; bases not matched to a gene: 14. CDR1 is SGDLS and CDR2 is YYNGEE in the germline V gene. The CDR3 nucleotides are TGTGCCAGCAGCCCCCGTCCTGGGACAGGGACTAGCTCCTATAATTCACCCCTCCACTTT. This gives the protein CASSPRPGTGTSSYNSPLHF.

This clone was counted a few times. The rearrangement uses TRBV7-6 and TRBJ1-1; D may be TRBD1 (5 bases). This CDR3 has 15 residues. Germline loops: CDR1 SGHVS, CDR2 FNYEAQ. Between the trimmed V and J ends, which lost 5 bases and 0 bases, there was a span of 13 bases. The CDR3 spells CASSGPREVNTEAFF. The CDR3, as DNA: TGTGCCAGCAGCGGACCCAGGGAGGTGAACACTGAAGCTTTCTTT.

This rearrangement joins TRBV5-1 to TRBJ2-2; D possibly corresponds to TRBD1 (5 bases). V dropped 0 bases and J dropped 1 base, with 7 bases sitting between them. Per the germline V gene, CDR1 is SGHRS and CDR2 is YFSETQ. The CDR3 consists of 15 residues. CDR3 nucleotides: TGCGCCAGCAGCTTGGGGACAAAGAACACCGGGGAGCTGTTTTTT. It codes for CASSLGTKNTGELFF. The variable domain in full, completed from reference TRBV5-1 and TRBJ2-2, reads KAGVTQTPRYLIKTRGQQVTLSCSPISGHRSVSWYQQTPGQGLQFLFEYFSETQRNKGNFPGRFSGRQFSNSRSEMNVSTLELGDSALYLCASSLGTKNTGELFFGEGSRLTVL.

This chain joins TRBV11-1 and TRBJ2-1; maybe TRBD1 (7 bases). This CDR3 is built from 16 residues. The V and J ends lost 6 bases and 2 bases respectively, with 17 bases between them. CDR1 is SGHAT and CDR2 is FQDESV in the germline V gene (reference sequence). CDR3 amino acids: CASSRQTGEAYNEQFF. Here the CDR3 DNA reads TGTGCCAGCAGTCGCCAAACAGGGGAGGCCTACAATGAGCAGTTCTTC.

The gene calls are TRBV11-2 and TRBJ2-1, with 11 nucleotides matching TRBD2. V was pared by 5 bases and J by 1 base, with 4 bases of the junction left unmatched. Per the germline V gene, CDR1 is SGHAT and CDR2 is FQNNGV. This CDR3 region has 16 residues. CDR3 in DNA: TGTGCCAGCAGCCTAAGGACTAGCGGGTCCTACAATGAGCAGTTCTTC. Translating gives CASSLRTSGSYNEQFF.

The chain links TRBV27 to TRBJ1-6; D is undetermined. Trimming removed 2 bases from V and 6 bases from J, with 14 bases in between. The CDR3 spans 16 residues. Per the germline V gene, CDR1 is MNHEY and CDR2 is SMNVEV (reference sequence). This CDR3 reads CASSLRPRGPNSPLHF. The CDR3 nucleotides are TGTGCCAGCAGTTTACGACCGCGAGGCCCTAATTCACCCCTCCACTTT.

V is TRBV2 and J is TRBJ1-2; D remains unclear. With 6 bases removed from V and 6 bases from J, the gap between germline ends came to 8 bases. This CDR3 contains 11 residues. Looked up from germline, CDR1 is SNHLY and CDR2 is FYNNEI. The CDR3: CASRVEDGYTF. CDR3 in DNA: TGTGCCAGCAGGGTGGAGGATGGCTACACCTTC.

V is TRBV28 and J is TRBJ2-7; D perhaps matches TRBD2 (5 bases). The CDR3 is made up of 11 amino acids. V shed 3 bases and J shed 7 bases, with 7 bases lying between them. Germline V gene data show CDR1 as MDHEN and CDR2 as SYDVKM. The CDR3 loop is CASSFRGEQYF. The CDR3 nucleotides are TGTGCCAGCAGTTTCCGCGGGGAGCAGTACTTC.

The chain combines TRBV7-8 with TRBJ1-4; unclear D gene. Germline CDR1 is SGHVS and CDR2 is FQNEAQ. This CDR3 contains 13 residues. Trimming removed 5 bases at V and 8 bases at J, with 12 bases between. DNA for the CDR3: TGTGCCAGCAGCGCTGGACTGTCCGAAAAACTGTTTTTT. It translates to CASSAGLSEKLFF.

The chain is built from TRBV11-3 and TRBJ2-1; TRBD2 matches 8 bases. The CDR3 loop spans 16 amino acids. Germline CDR1 reads SGHNT; CDR2 reads YENEEA. Trimming removed 3 bases from V and 8 bases from J; junction bases left unmatched: 12. The CDR3 bases are TGTGCCAGCAGCTTGATCTACCTGAGTAGCGGGGATGAGCAGTTCTTC. Encoded protein: CASSLIYLSSGDEQFF. Full variable domain (missing parts from reference TRBV11-3 and TRBJ2-1): EAGVVQSPRYKIIEKKQPVAFWCNPISGHNTLYWYLQNLGQGPELLIRYENEEAVDDSQLPKDRFSAERLKGVDSTLKIQPAELGDSAVYLCASSLIYLSSGDEQFFGPGTRLTVL.